These 14 T cell receptor beta chains originate from one sample sequenced in a study of blood T cell repertoires in COVID-19 (dated by TCRdb to between 2020 and 2021). Libraries were prepared through the immunoSEQ multiplex PCR assay. The source is immuneACCESS, and TCRdb retained only in-frame sequences with V and J called. Part of the clones is not carried over; for the studies checked, unresolved V genes explain less than half of this, and the remainder is unexplained. For this sample the table gives under 60,000 clones, of which around 87% were detected only once. The top ten clonotypes cover approximately 6% of the sample. The sample comprised peripheral blood. Receptors originate from a woman aged 60-75 years with COVID-19, enrolled during active disease.

This clone was detected only a few times. This sequence joins TRBV3-1 (or the pseudogene TRBV3-2) and TRBJ1-5; D gene ambiguous. The V end was cut by 3 bases, the J end by 1 base, with 7 bases between. The CDR3 is made up of 14 amino acids. The V gene's germline CDR1 is LGHDT and CDR2 YNNKEL (reference sequence). The DNA for the CDR3 is TGTGCCAGCAGCCACGGTTGGAGCAATCAGCCCCAGCATTTT. Amino acid sequence: CASSHGWSNQPQHF.

The chain recombines TRBV12-3 or TRBV12-4 with TRBJ1-1; D is perhaps TRBD1 (6 bases). V dropped 5 bases and J dropped 2 bases, with 9 bases sitting between them. CDR3 size: 13 residues. The CDR3 region has the DNA TGTGCCAGCAGTCTACAGGGAAACACTGAAGCTTTCTTT. It codes for CASSLQGNTEAFF.

The chain carries TRBV11-3 and TRBJ2-3, with TRBD2 identical over 7 bases. The CDR3 covers 14 residues. The V segment lost 3 bases and the J segment 3 bases; nucleotides outside the gene matches: 3. The V gene's germline CDR1 is SGHNT and CDR2 YENEEA. The CDR3 nucleotides are TGTGCCAGCAGCTTTGGGGGGGTTACAGATACGCAGTATTTT. Residues: CASSFGGVTDTQYF. The full variable domain, with the rest looked up from reference TRBV11-3 and TRBJ2-3, is EAGVVQSPRYKIIEKKQPVAFWCNPISGHNTLYWYLQNLGQGPELLIRYENEEAVDDSQLPKDRFSAERLKGVDSTLKIQPAELGDSAVYLCASSFGGVTDTQYFGPGTRLTVL.

V gene TRBV15 combines with J gene TRBJ1-4; D not resolved. Germline CDR1 reads LNHNV; CDR2 reads YYDKDF (reference sequence). The germline V and J ends were trimmed by 0 bases and 8 bases, with 7 bases remaining between them. The CDR3 spans 13 residues. As DNA, the CDR3 is TGTGCCACCAGCAGAGATTCAGGAGAAAAACTGTTTTTT. Protein sequence: CATSRDSGEKLFF.

J is TRBJ1-2 and V is TRBV5-5; D is unclear. V dropped 1 base and J dropped 5 bases, with 12 bases sitting between them. CDR3 length: 14 residues. Germline values: CDR1 SGHKS, CDR2 YYEKEE (reference sequence). The CDR3 nucleotides are TGTGCCAGCAGCTTGTCGGGATTTCAGTATGGCTACACCTTC. Amino acids: CASSLSGFQYGYTF.

The count of this clone is one. The V gene is TRBV10-3, the J gene TRBJ1-1, with 7 positions matching TRBD1. The germline V gene has CDR1 ENHRY and CDR2 SYGVKD. This CDR3 spans 14 amino acids. The trim removed 6 bases at V and 4 bases at J, leaving 8 bases unmatched. The CDR3 region has the DNA TGTGCCATCAGGAGAGAGGGACAGCCCACTGAAGCTTTCTTT. Translated: CAIRREGQPTEAFF.

The CDR3 DNA is TGTGCCAGCTCACCTCCGTCCCAAGAGACCCAGTACTTC. It translates to CASSPPSQETQYF. The chain uses TRBV18 and TRBJ2-5; D remains ambiguous. Germline CDR1 reads KGHSH; CDR2 reads LQKENI. Trimming shortened V by 3 bases and J by 1 base, and 6 bases separated the two germline ends. CDR3 length: 13 amino acids.

The chain is built from TRBV27 and TRBJ2-3, with TRBD1 matching over 9 bases. The CDR3 contains 15 residues. V lost 5 bases and J lost 3; bases outside the gene matches: 6. Germline lookup yields CDR1 MNHEY and CDR2 SMNVEV (reference sequence). The CDR3 region is CASSRWGQGTDTQYF. CDR3 nucleotide sequence: TGTGCCAGCAGTCGCTGGGGACAGGGTACAGATACGCAGTATTTT.

The CDR3 nucleotides read TGTGCCAGTTCCCCGGGGTTGGGCACAGATACGCAGTATTTT. It translates to CASSPGLGTDTQYF. V gene TRBV19 combines with J gene TRBJ2-3, with D possibly TRBD2 on 5 matching bases. Germline assignment: CDR1 LNHDA and CDR2 SQIVND (reference sequence). The V gene lost 8 bases and the J gene lost 1 base, with 13 bases spanning the gap. The CDR3 is made up of 14 amino acids.

This chain uses TRBV19 with TRBJ1-1; 7 bases line up with TRBD1. The CDR3 covers 12 residues. Germline loops: CDR1 LNHDA, CDR2 SQIVND (reference sequence). Here the CDR3 reads CATGQTNTEAFF. The CDR3 DNA sequence: TGTGCTACGGGACAGACGAACACTGAAGCTTTCTTT.

This clone was observed a handful of times. Other nucleotide sequences in the sample specify the same CDR3. The rearrangement uses TRBV11-2 and TRBJ2-7; D unclear. Germline CDR1 reads SGHAT; CDR2 reads FQNNGV. Trimming pared 4 bases from V and 2 bases from J, leaving 3 bases between. The CDR3 has 11 amino acids. The CDR3 sequence: CASSSTYEQYF. In DNA, the CDR3 is TGTGCCAGCAGCTCCACCTACGAGCAGTACTTC.

The chain carries TRBV19 and TRBJ1-4; unclear D gene. The CDR3 runs to 15 residues. CDR1 LNHDA and CDR2 SQIVND come from the germline V gene (reference sequence). Trimming cost V 5 bases and J 5 bases, with 15 bases left between them. In DNA, the CDR3 is TGTGCCAGTAGTTCCCGGGATCCCGGCAATGAAAAACTGTTTTTT. Translating it yields CASSSRDPGNEKLFF.

The chain joins TRBV7-8 to TRBJ2-7; 9 positions match TRBD2. Losses at the gene ends were 6 bases for V and 1 base for J; bases not matched to a gene: 7. Germline V lookup: CDR1 SGHVS, CDR2 FQNEAQ. The CDR3 is 15 residues long. The CDR3 is CASSSREGVSYEQYF. In DNA form, the CDR3 reads TGTGCCAGCAGTTCGCGGGAGGGGGTATCCTACGAGCAGTACTTC.

This clone has a single count. The chain uses TRBV30 and TRBJ1-5; 7 bases map to TRBD1. The V gene end was trimmed by 4 bases and the J gene end by 0 bases; junction bases not matched to a gene: 0. The CDR3 is made up of 13 amino acids. Germline assignment: CDR1 GTSNPN and CDR2 SVGIG (reference sequence). CDR3 sequence (DNA): TGTGCCTGGAAGGGGGCTAGCAATCAGCCCCAGCATTTT. Translated: CAWKGASNQPQHF.